These 23 T cell receptor beta chains came from one sample sequenced in a study of OX40 agonist ivuxolimab in advanced cancers. TCRdb's copy holds only in-frame clones and misses some; the assay was immunoSEQ multiplex PCR. The table records some 61,000 clones, roughly nine tenths of them present only once. Sequences were derived from CD4+ or CD8+ T cells sorted from blood, sampled in a trial of the OX40 agonist ivuxolimab. The source of these receptors is an adult with an advanced solid tumor such as melanoma, head and neck, liver or kidney cancer.

V is TRBV27 and J is TRBJ1-6; D is possibly TRBD1 (5 bases). The V end was cut by 2 bases, the J end by 1 base, with 9 bases between. Germline assignment: CDR1 MNHEY and CDR2 SMNVEV (reference sequence). The length of the CDR3 is 16 residues. CDR3 coding DNA: TGTGCCAGCAGTTTAGAGGGGCGATCCTATAATTCACCCCTCCACTTT. Translated, it gives CASSLEGRSYNSPLHF.

V and J are TRBV10-3 and TRBJ1-5; perhaps TRBD1 as D (6 bases). The CDR3 is 14 amino acids. V lost 11 bases and J lost 0, with 14 bases in between. CDR1 and CDR2 (germline): ENHRY, SYGVKD. CDR3 loop: CASSLDSSNQPQHF. The CDR3 nucleotides read TGTGCCTCTTCCCTGGACAGTAGCAATCAGCCCCAGCATTTT.

V is TRBV7-9 and J is TRBJ1-4; no reliable D call. Germline loops: CDR1 SEHNR, CDR2 FQNEAQ (reference sequence). The CDR3 has 16 amino acids. The V end was cut by 1 base, the J end by 1 base, with 10 bases between. DNA for the CDR3: TGTGCCAGCAGCTTAGGATATGCGGGAACTAATGAAAAACTGTTTTTT. Encoded protein: CASSLGYAGTNEKLFF.

CDR3 in amino acids: CASSLATGGSYEQYF. CDR3 in DNA: TGCGCCAGCAGCTTGGCGACAGGGGGGTCCTACGAGCAGTACTTC. The V call is TRBV5-1, the J call TRBJ2-7, with 9 bases matching TRBD1. Looked up from germline, CDR1 is SGHRS and CDR2 is YFSETQ. J gave up 1 base and V 0 bases, and 2 bases lay outside the gene matches. The CDR3 spans 15 residues.

The genes are TRBV9 and TRBJ1-2; D perhaps matches TRBD1 (6 bases). The CDR3 extends over 18 amino acids. V was shortened by 0 bases and J by 5 bases, with 23 bases between the two germline ends. The germline CDR1 and CDR2 sequences are SGDLS and YYNGEE. The CDR3, as DNA: TGTGCCAGCAGCGTAGCTGGGGGGGGGCCTCCCCCCACATATGGCTACACCTTC. The encoded protein is CASSVAGGGPPPTYGYTF.

The chain employs TRBV7-2 and TRBJ2-2; TRBD1 matches 9 bases. With V trimmed by 1 base and J by 7 bases, 7 bases remained unmatched. Germline CDR1 is SGHTA and CDR2 is FQGNSA. This CDR3 region has 16 residues. The DNA for the CDR3 is TGTGCCAGCAGCTTAGTAGGGACAGGGCCTGGCGGGGAGCTGTTTTTT. It specifies CASSLVGTGPGGELFF. Combining the CDR3 with reference TRBV7-2 and TRBJ2-2 gives the whole variable domain GAGVSQSPSNKVTEKGKDVELRCDPISGHTALYWYRQSLGQGLEFLIYFQGNSAPDKSGLPSDRFSAERTGGSVSTLTIQRTQQEDSAVYLCASSLVGTGPGGELFFGEGSRLTVL.

On this clone itself: The same CDR3 can be traced to other DNA sequences in this sample. V usage is TRBV13 and J usage is TRBJ1-1; possibly TRBD1 for D (6 bases). Trimming left V 5 bases short and J 0 bases short, with 7 bases between. Germline loops: CDR1 PRHDT, CDR2 FYEKMQ (reference sequence). This CDR3 comprises 13 residues. The CDR3 DNA sequence: TGTGCCAGCAGCAGGACAGTGAACACTGAAGCTTTCTTT. Its translation is CASSRTVNTEAFF.

This chain connects TRBV5-4 to TRBJ2-3, with 11 bases identical to TRBD2. Germline V CDR1 and CDR2: SGHNT, YYREEE (reference sequence). The V segment lost 4 bases and the J segment 7 bases; nucleotides outside the gene matches: 8. This CDR3 has 15 residues. The CDR3 sequence: CASSLSGGALNTQYF. DNA for the CDR3: TGTGCCAGCAGCCTTAGCGGGGGGGCCCTGAATACGCAGTATTTT.

The chain joins TRBV5-5 to TRBJ1-1; a possible D gene is TRBD1 (6 bases). The CDR3 extends over 15 amino acids. Trimming took 4 bases from V and 1 from J, leaving 14 bases between them. Germline V gene lookup returns CDR1 SGHKS and CDR2 YYEKEE (reference sequence). The CDR3 sequence is CASSMKQGGNTEAFF. In DNA form, the CDR3 reads TGTGCCAGCAGCATGAAACAGGGAGGGAACACTGAAGCTTTCTTT.

V gene TRBV7-3 combines with J gene TRBJ2-2, with TRBD2 matching over 7 bases. The CDR3 length is 15 residues. Trimming at V came to 5 bases and at J to 2 bases, leaving 5 bases not matched to a gene. Looked up from germline, CDR1 is SGHTA and CDR2 is FQGTGA. The CDR3 loop is CASSPWEGNTGELFF. CDR3 DNA sequence: TGTGCCAGCAGCCCGTGGGAGGGCAACACCGGGGAGCTGTTTTTT.

This rearrangement joins TRBV7-9 to TRBJ2-5, with 7 nucleotides matching TRBD2. V lost 3 bases and J lost 3; bases outside the gene matches: 10. This CDR3 is 16 amino acids long. Per the germline V gene, CDR1 is SEHNR and CDR2 is FQNEAQ (reference sequence). CDR3 bases: TGTGCCAGCAGCTTGGGTGCGGGAGCCTGGGAAGAGACCCAGTACTTC. Residues: CASSLGAGAWEETQYF. The full variable domain, with the rest looked up from reference TRBV7-9 and TRBJ2-5, is DTGVSQNPRHKITKRGQNVTFRCDPISEHNRLYWYRQTLGQGPEFLTYFQNEAQLEKSRLLSDRFSAERPKGSFSTLEIQRTEQGDSAMYLCASSLGAGAWEETQYFGPGTRLLVL.

V usage is TRBV7-8 and J usage is TRBJ1-5; D is unclear. The germline CDR1 and CDR2 sequences are SGHVS and FQNEAQ. The CDR3 totals 14 residues. The V and J ends lost 2 bases and 1 base respectively, with 6 bases between them. CDR3 sequence: CASSLTASNQPQHF. The CDR3, as DNA: TGTGCCAGCAGCTTAACGGCGAGCAATCAGCCCCAGCATTTT.

The CDR3 loop is CASSPTGSGANVLTF. The CDR3 coding sequence is TGTGCCAGCTCACCCACAGGGTCTGGGGCCAACGTCCTGACTTTC. The V call is TRBV18, the J call TRBJ2-6; D possibly corresponds to TRBD1 (6 bases). The V gene lost 3 bases and the J gene lost 1 base, with 7 bases spanning the gap. Germline loops: CDR1 KGHSH, CDR2 LQKENI. The CDR3 spans 15 residues.

The genes are TRBV5-1 and TRBJ1-2; D is perhaps TRBD1 (6 bases). Deletions cut 0 bases from V and 4 bases from J, with 13 bases between. The CDR3 length is 15 residues. Germline CDR1 reads SGHRS; CDR2 reads YFSETQ. CDR3 loop: CASSLDEGTTYGYTF. DNA of the CDR3: TGCGCCAGCAGCTTGGACGAGGGGACAACCTATGGCTACACCTTC.

This chain links TRBV5-1 with TRBJ2-1; TRBD2 aligns across 9 bases. This CDR3 has 14 amino acids. CDR1 and CDR2 from the germline V gene are SGHRS and YFSETQ. V shed 4 bases, J shed 9 bases, and the junction held 8 bases outside the gene matches. The CDR3 reads CASSPGTSLVEQFF. DNA of the CDR3: TGCGCCAGCAGCCCCGGGACTAGCTTAGTTGAGCAGTTCTTC.

This clone has just a few counts. J is TRBJ1-6 and V is TRBV28, with 7 bases that match TRBD1. Looked up from germline, CDR1 is MDHEN and CDR2 is SYDVKM. Trimming cost V 5 bases and J 10 bases; bases outside gene matches: 14. The CDR3 is made up of 16 amino acids. The CDR3: CASSPRGRAVRSPLHF. The CDR3 nucleotides are TGTGCCAGCAGTCCCAGGGGGAGGGCCGTCCGGTCACCCCTCCACTTT.

This rearrangement joins TRBV2 to TRBJ2-2; D is uncertain. The CDR3 has 12 residues. V lost 4 bases and J lost 6, with 6 bases in between. CDR1 SNHLY and CDR2 FYNNEI come from the germline V gene. In nucleotides, the CDR3 is TGTGCCAGCAGTGGGATATCCGGGGAGCTGTTTTTT. As protein: CASSGISGELFF.

This rearrangement joins TRBV6-1 to TRBJ1-5; D might be TRBD1 (6 bases). Trimming took off 1 base at V and 0 bases at J, with 16 bases between the two ends. This CDR3 has 18 residues. CDR1 is MNHNS and CDR2 is SASEGT in the germline V gene. The DNA for the CDR3 is TGTGCCAGCAGTGAAGTGTTAGGGGGGGCGGATAGCAATCAGCCCCAGCATTTT. Amino acid sequence: CASSEVLGGADSNQPQHF.

The chain recombines TRBV11-2 with TRBJ2-7, with 11 bases matching TRBD2. V was clipped by 3 bases and J by 7 bases; unmatched bases: 11. Germline V CDR1 and CDR2: SGHAT, FQNNGV. The CDR3 runs 16 residues. In DNA, the CDR3 is TGTGCCAGCAGCTTGTGGCTAGCGGGAGGCTCGGGGGAGCAGTACTTC. This codes for CASSLWLAGGSGEQYF.

This clone was counted once. The V and J genes are TRBV19 and TRBJ2-1; D uncertain. CDR1 and CDR2 (germline): LNHDA, SQIVND (reference sequence). The CDR3 spans 15 residues. V was trimmed by 5 bases and J by 6 bases, leaving 17 bases between them. This chain's CDR3 is CASSSYESKPNEQFF. CDR3 DNA: TGTGCCAGTAGTTCGTACGAATCGAAACCCAATGAGCAGTTCTTC.

The chain couples TRBV9 to TRBJ2-1; TRBD2 might be the D (6 bases). This CDR3 spans 17 amino acids. Germline CDR1 is SGDLS and CDR2 is YYNGEE. Trimming left V 0 bases short and J 5 bases short, with 18 bases between. The CDR3 loop is CASSVAPPGLTHNEQFF. The CDR3 coding sequence is TGTGCCAGCAGCGTAGCCCCACCGGGACTCACCCACAATGAGCAGTTCTTC.

The table lists this clone with a count of one. The chain employs TRBV6-4 and TRBJ2-2; maybe TRBD1 (6 bases). There are 14 residues in the CDR3. V lost 6 bases to trimming and J lost 2 bases, with 10 bases between them. Per the germline V gene, CDR1 is MRHNA and CDR2 is SNTAGT. Here the CDR3 reads CASSSGVNTGELFF. The CDR3 nucleotides are TGTGCCAGCAGCTCAGGGGTCAACACCGGGGAGCTGTTTTTT.

CDR3 sequence (DNA): TGTGCCAGCAGCTTCGGGGGGGGGACTGAAGCTTTCTTT. This encodes CASSFGGGTEAFF. The chain carries TRBV7-2 and TRBJ1-1; a weak D match, TRBD1 (5 bases). The CDR3 spans 13 residues. Germline values: CDR1 SGHTA, CDR2 FQGNSA. V dropped 3 bases and J dropped 5 bases, with 10 bases sitting between them.